This TCR beta chain is drawn from a study of T cell responses to AZD1222 COVID-19 vaccine. Trimming pared 7 bases from V and 9 bases from J, leaving 19 bases between. The CDR3 consists of 13 residues. CDR1 is MDHEN, CDR2 SYDVKM, per germline. Data came from immunoSEQ multiplex PCR; TCRdb stores just in-frame clones and leaves some out. The data show fewer than 180,000 clones, roughly 90% seen once. Sequences were derived from peripheral blood, sampled 28 days after the second AZD1222 dose. The sequence derives from an adult who received the AZD1222 COVID-19 vaccine. The chain links TRBV28 to TRBJ2-7, with a tentative D call TRBD2 (6 bases). The chain's CDR3 is CASTSESLSGQYF. The CDR3 nucleotides read TGTGCCAGCACTAGCGAGTCCCTTTCCGGGCAGTACTTC.